Described below is a single T cell receptor (delta chain) sequence and its context. Its antigen is as yet unknown. The TCRdb record carries a much larger clone's protein, which differs from this DNA's translation at residue 12; a read error is the likely cause, and the protein listed here is the DNA translation. V was clipped by 8 bases and J by 0 bases, with 31 bases between them. The CDR3 extends over 20 amino acids. Per germline, CDR1 TSWWSYY and CDR2 QGS. TCRdb called clones from the multiplex PCR reads again using CATT. The sample gives around 50,000 delta-chain clones, 1.7% of which show up once; over 12% is in the top ten. Flow sorting of PBMC yielded separate Vgamma9/Vdelta2+ and Vdelta2-negative gammadelta T cell populations for bulk repertoire analysis. The sample originates from a study of γδ T cells in repeated Plasmodium falciparum infection. General study results and limits: Malian children's Vdelta2-negative repertoires appeared more expanded and less diverse than Australians'.

The V call is TRDV1, the J call TRDJ1, with a tentative D call TRDD3 (7 bases). Here the J gene was assigned by germline matching of the DNA, as TCRdb has none. Material: gamma-delta T cells from blood. The TCR sequence derives from a pool of human donors (malaria-infected and uninfected, not separated). The CDR3 bases are TGTGCTCTTTCCATCCTACACACCCTCTGGGGGGTACCATACACCGATAAACTCATCTTT. This gives the protein CALSILHTLWGVPYTDKLIF.